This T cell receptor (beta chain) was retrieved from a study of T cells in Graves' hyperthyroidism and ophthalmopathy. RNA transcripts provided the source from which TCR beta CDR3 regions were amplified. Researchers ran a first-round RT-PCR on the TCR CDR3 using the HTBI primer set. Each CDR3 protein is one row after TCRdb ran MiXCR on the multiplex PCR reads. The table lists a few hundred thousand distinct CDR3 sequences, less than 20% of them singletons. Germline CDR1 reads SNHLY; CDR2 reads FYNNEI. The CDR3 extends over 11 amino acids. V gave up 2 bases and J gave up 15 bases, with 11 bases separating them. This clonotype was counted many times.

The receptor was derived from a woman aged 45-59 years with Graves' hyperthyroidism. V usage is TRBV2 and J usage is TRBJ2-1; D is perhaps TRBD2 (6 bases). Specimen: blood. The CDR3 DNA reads TGTGCCAGCAGTGAAAGGGACTTACCGTTCTTC. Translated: CASSERDLPFF. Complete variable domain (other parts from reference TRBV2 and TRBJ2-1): EPEVTQTPSHQVTQMGQEVILRCVPISNHLYFYWYRQILGQKVEFLVSFYNNEISEKSEIFDDQFSVERPDGSNFTLKIRSTKLEDSAMYFCASSERDLPFFGPGTRLTVL.